These 9 T cell receptor beta chains were all obtained from the same sample, sequenced in a study of cytomegalovirus exposure and HLA in healthy donors. PCR used 60 Vbeta primers and 13 Jbeta primers. Some clones are missing from TCRdb's copy, which holds only in-frame ones; the method was immunoSEQ multiplex PCR. The data hold approximately 91,000 clones, with about 70% observed a single time. The sample was PBMCs. These receptor sequences come from a female donor in good health and CMV-seronegative.

This clone was observed a handful of times. One end of the junction fails to match germline, which may point to a read error. The chain employs TRBV7-7 and TRBJ2-7, with D possibly being TRBD1 (6 bases). CDR3 length equals 15 residues. In germline, CDR1 is SSHAT, CDR2 FNYEAQ (reference sequence). CDR3 nucleotide sequence: TGTGCTAGCAGCTTAGAAGCAGGGGATGCCTACGAGCAGTACTTC. It codes for CASSLEAGDAYEQYF.

The sample holds one count of this clone. The rearrangement links TRBV5-4 to TRBJ1-2, with D perhaps TRBD1 (5 bases). Deletions cut 4 bases from V and 6 bases from J, with 22 bases between. This CDR3 comprises 16 residues. CDR1 and CDR2 from the germline V gene are SGHNT and YYREEE (reference sequence). The CDR3 here is CASSPPGEAQGDGYTF. The DNA for the CDR3 is TGTGCCAGCAGCCCCCCCGGGGAGGCCCAAGGGGATGGCTACACCTTC.

As for this clone: This sample also contains other DNA sequences that code for the same CDR3. This CDR3 is CASSFTGPNTEAFF. The DNA for the CDR3 is TGTGCCAGCAGTTTTACAGGACCGAACACTGAAGCTTTCTTT. This chain links TRBV27 with TRBJ1-1; D is possibly TRBD1 (5 bases). The CDR3 length is 14 residues. Trimming removed 3 bases from V and 1 base from J, with 9 bases in between. Germline V gene data show CDR1 as MNHEY and CDR2 as SMNVEV (reference sequence).

The chain uses TRBV30 and TRBJ1-6; perhaps TRBD1 as D (6 bases). There are 12 residues in the CDR3. V lost 5 bases, J lost 6 bases, and 8 bases lay in between. Germline assignment: CDR1 GTSNPN and CDR2 SVGIG (reference sequence). DNA of the CDR3: TGTGCCTGGGGACAGACTAATTCACCCCTCCACTTT. As protein: CAWGQTNSPLHF.

This clone was detected only a few times. V and J are TRBV4-3 and TRBJ2-1, with D perhaps matching TRBD2 (5 bases). The CDR3 runs to 17 residues. Germline V gene lookup returns CDR1 LGHNA and CDR2 YSLEER. Trimming took off 0 bases at V and 4 bases at J, with 16 bases between the two ends. The DNA of the CDR3 is TGCGCCAGCAGCCAAGATCGGGGAGACCTTTATTACAATGAGCAGTTCTTC. It codes for CASSQDRGDLYYNEQFF.

This chain connects TRBV10-2 to TRBJ2-3; no definite D call. The V gene's germline CDR1 is WSHSY and CDR2 SAAADI. This CDR3 is built from 14 residues. V lost 4 bases, J lost 2 bases, and 10 bases lay in between. CDR3: CASSAWAYTDTQYF. The CDR3 DNA follows: TGCGCCAGCAGTGCCTGGGCGTACACAGATACGCAGTATTTT.

For the CDR3, the DNA is TGTGCCAGCAGCTTGGGTGGGACTAGGGGCACAGATACGCAGTATTTT. Its protein product is CASSLGGTRGTDTQYF. The chain carries TRBV5-4 and TRBJ2-3; 8 bases agree with TRBD2. Germline lookup yields CDR1 SGHNT and CDR2 YYREEE (reference sequence). The CDR3 contains 16 residues. Losses at the gene ends were 0 bases for V and 1 base for J; bases not matched to a gene: 4. The entire variable domain, with the rest obtained from reference TRBV5-4 and TRBJ2-3, is as follows: ETGVTQSPTHLIKTRGQQVTLRCSSQSGHNTVSWYQQALGQGPQFIFQYYREEENGRGNFPPRFSGLQFPNYSSELNVNALELDDSALYLCASSLGGTRGTDTQYFGPGTRLTVL.

The chain recombines TRBV6-1 with TRBJ1-5, with a possible D match to TRBD1 (6 bases). The CDR3 is 15 residues long. V was shortened by 8 bases and J by 4 bases, with 18 bases between the two germline ends. The V gene's germline CDR1 is MNHNS and CDR2 SASEGT. CDR3 in amino acids: CASYEQGRLNQPQHF. The DNA for the CDR3 is TGTGCCAGCTATGAACAGGGCCGTCTTAATCAGCCCCAGCATTTT.

The sample holds one count of this clone. The chain couples TRBV28 to TRBJ2-1, with a tentative D call TRBD2 (6 bases). V was clipped by 7 bases and J by 4 bases, with 11 bases between them. This CDR3 is 13 amino acids long. Germline lookup yields CDR1 MDHEN and CDR2 SYDVKM. In DNA form, the CDR3 reads TGTGCCAGCACATTCCGGGGGTACAATGAGCAGTTCTTC. Protein sequence: CASTFRGYNEQFF.